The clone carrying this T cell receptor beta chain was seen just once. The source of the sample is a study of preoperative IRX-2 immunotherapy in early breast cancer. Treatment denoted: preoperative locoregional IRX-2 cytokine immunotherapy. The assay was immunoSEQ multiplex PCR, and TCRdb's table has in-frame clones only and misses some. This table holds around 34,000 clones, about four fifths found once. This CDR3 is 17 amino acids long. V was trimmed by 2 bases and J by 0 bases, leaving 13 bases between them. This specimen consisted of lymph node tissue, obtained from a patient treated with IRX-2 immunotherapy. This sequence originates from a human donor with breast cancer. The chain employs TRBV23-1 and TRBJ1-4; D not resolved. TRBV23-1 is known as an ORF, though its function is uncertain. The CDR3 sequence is CASSQPSLIATNEKLFF. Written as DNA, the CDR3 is TGCGCCAGCAGTCAACCGAGCCTCATCGCAACTAATGAAAAACTGTTTTTT.